A single sample gave rise to the 8 T cell receptor beta chains below, sequenced in a study of blood T cell repertoires in COVID-19. Data came from immunoSEQ multiplex PCR; TCRdb stores just in-frame clones and leaves some out. The repertoire has over 150,000 clones, over 75% of them found once; the top ten carry about 6.5%. The sample was PBMCs or T cells enriched from blood (not recorded which). These receptors were taken from a woman in her fifties or sixties who had recovered from COVID-19.

The V gene is TRBV9, the J gene TRBJ2-2; 13 bases line up with TRBD2. The CDR3 contains 20 residues. Trimming removed 0 bases from V and 5 bases from J; junction bases left unmatched: 13. Looked up from germline, CDR1 is SGDLS and CDR2 is YYNGEE. The CDR3 loop is CASSVATAGWTSGRTGELFF. DNA of the CDR3: TGTGCCAGCAGCGTAGCTACGGCTGGGTGGACTAGCGGGAGAACCGGGGAGCTGTTTTTT.

The V gene is TRBV6-1, the J gene TRBJ1-3; no clear D. V lost 4 bases to trimming and J lost 9 bases, with 22 bases between them. The germline gives CDR1 MNHNS, CDR2 SASEGT. CDR3 length: 16 residues. CDR3 nucleotides: TGTGCCAGCAGTGTGAAGGGCCCGGGGTCGATGGCCACCATATATTTT. Translation gives CASSVKGPGSMATIYF.

The gene calls are TRBV7-9 and TRBJ2-4; 8 bases fit TRBD1. With V trimmed by 2 bases and J by 3 bases, 6 bases remained unmatched. The CDR3 is made up of 16 amino acids. Germline V gene data show CDR1 as SEHNR and CDR2 as FQNEAQ (reference sequence). In DNA form, the CDR3 reads TGTGCCAGCAGCTTATTAGGACAGGGCAACAAAAACATTCAGTACTTC. The encoded protein is CASSLLGQGNKNIQYF.

This clone appeared once. This chain connects TRBV28 to TRBJ2-1; maybe TRBD1 (5 bases). The CDR3 has 15 amino acids. Germline V gene sequence: CDR1 MDHEN, CDR2 SYDVKM. V lost 4 bases and J lost 7, with 17 bases in between. The DNA for the CDR3 is TGTGCCAGCAGTTCCACAGGACCCCTTAGAAATGAGCAGTTCTTC. Translation: CASSSTGPLRNEQFF. The full variable domain, its missing parts supplied by reference TRBV28 and TRBJ2-1, is DVKVTQSSRYLVKRTGEKVFLECVQDMDHENMFWYRQDPGLGLRLIYFSYDVKMKEKGDIPEGYSVSREKKERFSLILESASTNQTSMYLCASSSTGPLRNEQFFGPGTRLTVL.

This clone was seen once. This rearrangement joins TRBV19 to TRBJ1-2, with TRBD1 matching over 9 bases. Germline V gene lookup returns CDR1 LNHDA and CDR2 SQIVND (reference sequence). J lost 7 bases, V lost 3 bases, and 9 bases had no gene match. This CDR3 comprises 15 residues. CDR3 coding DNA: TGTGCCAGTAGTATCCGGGACAGGGTCCTTCTTGGCTACACCTTC. This codes for CASSIRDRVLLGYTF.

The chain has TRBV2 and TRBJ1-4, with 7 bases lining up with TRBD1. The CDR3 extends over 15 amino acids. V trimming: 6 bases; J trimming: 1 base; junction bases outside the gene matches: 5. Germline CDR1 SNHLY, CDR2 FYNNEI. CDR3 amino acids: CASRPTGVTNEKLFF. The CDR3 DNA reads TGTGCCAGCAGGCCTACAGGGGTAACTAATGAAAAACTGTTTTTT.

The chain joins TRBV3-1 (or the pseudogene TRBV3-2) to TRBJ2-5, with 7 nucleotides matching TRBD1. The ends lost 4 bases at V and 4 bases at J; junction bases unmatched: 9. The length of the CDR3 is 15 residues. CDR1 is LGHDT and CDR2 is YNNKEL in the germline V gene (reference sequence). CDR3 amino acids: CASSLQGVGAETQYF. CDR3 nucleotides: TGTGCCAGCAGCCTCCAGGGGGTAGGGGCAGAGACCCAGTACTTC.

This rearrangement joins TRBV14 to TRBJ2-3; TRBD1 is a possible D gene (6 bases). The germline V gene has CDR1 SGHDN and CDR2 FVKESK. Deletions cut 0 bases from V and 1 base from J, with 17 bases between. The CDR3 consists of 18 residues. The CDR3: CASSQERGTGTRTDTQYF. The CDR3 nucleotides read TGTGCCAGCAGCCAAGAGAGAGGGACCGGGACACGCACAGATACGCAGTATTTT.